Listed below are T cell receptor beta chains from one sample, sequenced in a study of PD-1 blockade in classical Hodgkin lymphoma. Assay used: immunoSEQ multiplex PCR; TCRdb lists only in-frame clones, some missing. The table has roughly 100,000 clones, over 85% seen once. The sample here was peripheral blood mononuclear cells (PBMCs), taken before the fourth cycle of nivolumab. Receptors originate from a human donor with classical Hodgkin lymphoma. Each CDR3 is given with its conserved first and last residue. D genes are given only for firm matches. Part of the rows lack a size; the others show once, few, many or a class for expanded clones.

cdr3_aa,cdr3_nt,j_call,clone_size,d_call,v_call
CASTLQASAGREQYF,TGTGCCAGCACCCTCCAAGCTTCGGCTGGAAGGGAGCAGTACTTC,TRBJ2-7,NA,NA,TRBV7-9
CASNHETGPTSSYEQYF,TGTGCCAGCAACCATGAGACAGGGCCCACCTCCTCCTACGAGCAGTACTTC,TRBJ2-7,NA,NA,TRBV21-1
CASSDAAGGSSGNTIYF,TGTGCCAGCAGTGACGCGGCAGGGGGCTCGTCTGGAAACACCATATATTTT,TRBJ1-3,NA,TRBD1,TRBV6-1
CASSQLPGASGNTIYF,TGCGCCAGCAGCCAACTTCCAGGGGCGAGCGGAAACACCATATATTTT,TRBJ1-3,NA,NA,TRBV4-1
CASSAHRQELTRGDEQFF,TGTGCCAGCAGCGCCCACAGACAGGAATTGACCCGGGGCGATGAGCAGTTCTTC,TRBJ2-1,NA,NA,TRBV2
CASSPTLSSGSEETQYF,TGTGCCAGCAGCCCAACATTGTCTAGCGGGAGTGAAGAGACCCAGTACTTC,TRBJ2-5,NA,TRBD2,TRBV11-2
CSVEDTGQGYGYTF,TGCAGCGTTGAAGATACAGGACAGGGGTATGGCTACACCTTC,TRBJ1-2,NA,TRBD1,TRBV29-1
CASSQEFPEGGYGYTF,TGTGCCAGCAGCCAAGAGTTCCCGGAGGGTGGCTATGGCTACACCTTC,TRBJ1-2,NA,NA,TRBV4-2
CASRDRDSNGYTF,TGTGCCAGTAGGGACAGGGACTCCAATGGCTACACCTTC,TRBJ1-2,NA,TRBD1,TRBV19
CASSSRAIGYEQYF,TGTGCCAGCAGCTCTAGAGCAATCGGGTACGAGCAGTACTTC,TRBJ2-7,NA,NA,TRBV11-2
CASSLRGRVNEKLFF,TGTGCCAGCAGCTTGAGGGGGCGCGTTAATGAAAAACTGTTTTTT,TRBJ1-4,NA,TRBD1,TRBV11-2
CASSMLWQGSNPSTDTQYF,TGTGCCAGTAGTATGTTGTGGCAGGGGTCTAATCCTAGCACAGATACGCAGTATTTT,TRBJ2-3,NA,NA,TRBV19
CASKYRESNQPQYF,TGTGCCAGCAAGTACAGGGAAAGCAATCAGCCCCAGTATTTT,TRBJ2-3,NA,NA,TRBV2
CASSIRTSGRVTGGELFF,TGTGCCAGTAGTATAAGGACTAGCGGGAGGGTAACTGGCGGGGAGCTGTTTTTT,TRBJ2-2,NA,TRBD2,TRBV19
CASTDGTGNNQPQHF,TGTGCCAGCACGGACGGAACAGGAAACAATCAGCCCCAGCATTTT,TRBJ1-5,NA,NA,TRBV7-9
CATRDSYTGELFF,TGTGCCACCCGGGACAGCTACACCGGGGAGCTGTTTTTT,TRBJ2-2,NA,TRBD1,TRBV27
CASSPRDTEAFF,TGTGCCAGCAGCCCTCGGGACACTGAAGCTTTCTTT,TRBJ1-1,NA,NA,TRBV6-6
CASSLKEGYGYTF,TGTGCCAGCAGTTTAAAGGAGGGCTATGGCTACACCTTC,TRBJ1-2,NA,NA,TRBV28
CASQLSGPGDTQYF,TGTGCCTCCCAACTTAGCGGGCCCGGAGATACGCAGTATTTT,TRBJ2-3,NA,TRBD2,TRBV30
CAWGSMKGGQPQHF,TGTGCCTGGGGCTCAATGAAGGGCGGCCAGCCCCAGCATTTT,TRBJ1-5,NA,NA,TRBV30
CASSLLAVLYNEQFF,TGTGCCAGCAGCCTACTAGCGGTCCTCTACAATGAGCAGTTCTTC,TRBJ2-1,NA,TRBD2,TRBV7-2
CASSQDPPQGGYNEQFF,TGCGCCAGCAGCCAAGATCCCCCACAGGGCGGCTACAATGAGCAGTTCTTC,TRBJ2-1,NA,NA,TRBV4-1
CASSLASHRSYEQYF,TGCGCCAGCAGCTTGGCCAGTCACCGCTCCTACGAGCAGTACTTC,TRBJ2-7,NA,NA,TRBV5-1
CASSLDGLAGRDEQFF,TGTGCCAGCAGCTTAGACGGACTAGCGGGACGGGATGAGCAGTTCTTC,TRBJ2-1,once,TRBD2,TRBV7-6
CASSATLWGAYGYTF,TGTGCCAGCAGTGCAACGCTATGGGGGGCCTATGGCTACACCTTC,TRBJ1-2,NA,NA,TRBV2
CASTLNRGSGNTIYF,TGTGCCAGCACTCTCAATAGGGGGTCTGGAAACACCATATATTTT,TRBJ1-3,NA,NA,TRBV28
CATSGLAERDTQYF,TGTGCCACCTCGGGGCTAGCGGAAAGAGATACGCAGTATTTT,TRBJ2-3,NA,TRBD2,TRBV6-6
CASSYSSSDTEAFF,TGTGCCAGCAGTTACTCTTCCAGTGACACTGAAGCTTTCTTT,TRBJ1-1,NA,NA,TRBV6-6
CASSYGTAFSYEQYF,TGTGCCAGTAGTTACGGGACCGCTTTCTCCTACGAGCAGTACTTC,TRBJ2-7,once,NA,TRBV19
CASSSSSADYNEQFF,TGTGCCAGCAGCTCCTCTAGCGCCGACTACAATGAGCAGTTCTTC,TRBJ2-1,NA,NA,TRBV7-7
CASSTSSDGTYEQYF,TGTGCCAGCAGCACAAGTTCGGATGGGACCTACGAGCAGTACTTC,TRBJ2-7,NA,NA,TRBV7-9
CAIGSVGFTSGYGYTF,TGTGCCATCGGGAGCGTAGGGTTTACCTCAGGCTATGGCTACACCTTC,TRBJ1-2,NA,NA,TRBV10-3
CASSLVGTGASGNTIYF,TGCGCCAGCAGCTTGGTGGGGACAGGCGCCTCTGGAAACACCATATATTTT,TRBJ1-3,NA,TRBD1,TRBV5-1
CASSLVGGRGGIHEQFF,TGTGCCAGCAGCTTAGTAGGCGGGAGGGGGGGAATCCATGAGCAGTTCTTC,TRBJ2-1,NA,TRBD2,TRBV11-2
CAISRTGGNQPQHF,TGTGCCATCTCCCGGACAGGGGGGAATCAGCCCCAGCATTTT,TRBJ1-5,NA,TRBD1,TRBV10-3
CASSSHPNEVVYEQYF,TGTGCCAGCAGTTCGCACCCAAATGAGGTGGTCTACGAGCAGTACTTC,TRBJ2-7,NA,NA,TRBV6-6
CASSPSRELFF,TGTGCCAGCAGCCCCAGCCGGGAGCTGTTTTTT,TRBJ2-2,NA,NA,TRBV7-8
CASSFWTDGSGNTIYF,TGTGCCAGCAGCTTCTGGACAGATGGCTCTGGAAACACCATATATTTT,TRBJ1-3,NA,NA,TRBV7-9
CASSRQYQETQYF,TGTGCCAGCAGTCGACAGTACCAAGAGACCCAGTACTTC,TRBJ2-5,NA,NA,TRBV6-6
CASSYSNPLGYTF,TGTGCCAGCAGTTACTCGAATCCTCTTGGCTACACCTTC,TRBJ1-2,NA,NA,TRBV6-5
CAIRSKAFYEQYF,TGTGCCATCAGATCAAAAGCTTTCTACGAGCAGTACTTC,TRBJ2-7,NA,NA,TRBV10-3
CASSLPTSGISRNEQFF,TGTGCCAGCAGCCTTCCGACTAGCGGGATCTCCCGTAATGAGCAGTTCTTC,TRBJ2-1,NA,TRBD2,TRBV7-2
CASSLSGGNAYEQYF,TGTGCCAGCAGCTTGTCCGGGGGGAATGCCTACGAGCAGTACTTC,TRBJ2-7,NA,TRBD2,TRBV5-4
CASSQSGTGYGYTF,TGCGCCAGCAGCCAATCCGGGACAGGTTATGGCTACACCTTC,TRBJ1-2,NA,TRBD1,TRBV4-1